A single T cell receptor (beta chain) is shown here with its context. What it binds is not known. The PCR ran on 60 Vbeta and 13 Jbeta primers. Clones were sequenced by immunoSEQ multiplex PCR, and TCRdb holds only the in-frame ones, with some missing. The sample includes 90,000 to 150,000 clones, 80% to 85% seen only once; the top ten take 2.2%. Trimming pared 2 bases from V and 4 bases from J, leaving 12 bases between. Germline CDR1 and CDR2: SGHRS and YFSETQ. CDR3 length equals 14 residues. These data belong to a study of cytomegalovirus exposure and HLA in healthy donors. Overall study results and limits: A later analysis linked fewer than 20,000 TCR beta sequences to HLA alleles at 0.05 false discovery rate. Rarity marked most TCR sequences, yet some public TCRs occurred in many donors.

The specimen was PBMCs. The chain couples TRBV5-1 to TRBJ1-1; D not resolved. The receptor comes from a middle-aged woman in good health and CMV-seronegative. CDR3 sequence: CASSFNAGGTEAFF. In DNA, the CDR3 is TGCGCCAGCAGCTTTAACGCAGGAGGCACTGAAGCTTTCTTT.